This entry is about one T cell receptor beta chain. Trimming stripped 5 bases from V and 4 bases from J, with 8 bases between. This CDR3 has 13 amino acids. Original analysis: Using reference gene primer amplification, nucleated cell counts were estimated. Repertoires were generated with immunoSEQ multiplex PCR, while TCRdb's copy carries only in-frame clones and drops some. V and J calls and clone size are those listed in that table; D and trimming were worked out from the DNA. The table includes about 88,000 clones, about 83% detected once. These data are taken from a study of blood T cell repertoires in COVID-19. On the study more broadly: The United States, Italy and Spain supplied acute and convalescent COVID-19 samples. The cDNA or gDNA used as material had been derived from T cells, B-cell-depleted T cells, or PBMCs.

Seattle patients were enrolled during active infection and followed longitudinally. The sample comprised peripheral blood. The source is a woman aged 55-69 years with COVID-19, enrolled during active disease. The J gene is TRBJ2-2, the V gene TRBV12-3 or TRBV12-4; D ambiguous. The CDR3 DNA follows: TGTGCCAGCAGTGATGGGCTCACCGGGGAGCTGTTTTTT. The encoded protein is CASSDGLTGELFF.